This paragraph reports one T cell receptor beta chain. This sample stems from a study of blood T cell repertoires in COVID-19. At the level of the study: The origin of the acute and convalescent COVID-19 samples was the United States, Italy and Spain. The analysed material was cDNA or gDNA that came from T cells, B-cell-depleted T cells, or PBMCs.

The CDR3 consists of 14 residues. Germline CDR1 MNHNS, CDR2 SASEGT. V was cut by 0 bases and J by 0 bases, with 3 bases left in between. Per the authors' pipeline: Researchers report that nucleated cell counts were estimated from reference gene primer amplification. Sequenced by immunoSEQ multiplex PCR; TCRdb stores in-frame clones only, minus some. Clone size and V and J calls were adopted from that table, with D and trimming inferred from the DNA. The sample yields about 88,000 clones, 88% seen once. The rearrangement joins TRBV6-1 to TRBJ1-5; D is undetermined. The sample comprised peripheral blood. The TCR comes from a man aged 80 or over with acute or convalescent COVID-19. CDR3 coding DNA: TGTGCCAGCAGTGAAGCCTTTAGCAATCAGCCCCAGCATTTT. This sequence encodes CASSEAFSNQPQHF.